This TCR beta chain was recovered during a study of CD8+CD57+ T cells in acquired aplastic anemia. The use of genomic DNA as template underpinned the TCR beta VDJ and CDR3 profiling. MiXCR was run by TCRdb on the reads, yielding one entry per CDR3 protein. The table has around 430,000 distinct CDR3 sequences, 25% to 40% seen once; the top ten hold 0.8% to 0.85%. In its sample, this clonotype was seen a few times. As yet, its antigen is unknown. The study's findings and limits: Patient and control CD8+ Simpson's diversity was not significantly different.

The patients chosen for sequencing had shown expansion of CD8+CD57+ cells (detected by flow cytometry). Each patient carried a diagnosis of severe acquired aplastic anemia. No therapy had been given to the patients at the time of blood sampling. This CDR3 comprises 19 residues. V lost 10 bases and J lost 1; bases outside the gene matches: 17. Germline V gene sequence: CDR1 LNHDA, CDR2 SQIVND (reference sequence). Source material: sorted CD4+, CD8+, or CD8+CD57+ T cells (not recorded which) from PBMCs. The sequence derives from a human donor with aplastic anemia. The chain is built from TRBV19 and TRBJ2-2, with 11 bases that match TRBD1. The CDR3 nucleotides read TGTGCCACGCAGATGGGGGTCTTGGGACAGGGGGAGAACACCGGGGAGCTGTTTTTT. Protein sequence: CATQMGVLGQGENTGELFF.